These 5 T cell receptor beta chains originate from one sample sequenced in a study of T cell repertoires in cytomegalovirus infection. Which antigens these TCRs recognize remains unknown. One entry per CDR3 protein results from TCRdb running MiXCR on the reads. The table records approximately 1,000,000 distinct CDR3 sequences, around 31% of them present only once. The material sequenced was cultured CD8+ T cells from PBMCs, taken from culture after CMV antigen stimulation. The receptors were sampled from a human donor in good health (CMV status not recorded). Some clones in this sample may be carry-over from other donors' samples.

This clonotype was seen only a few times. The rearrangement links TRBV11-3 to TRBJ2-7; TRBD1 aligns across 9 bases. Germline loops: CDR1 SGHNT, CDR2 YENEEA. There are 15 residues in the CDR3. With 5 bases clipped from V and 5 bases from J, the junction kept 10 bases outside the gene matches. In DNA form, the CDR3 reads TGTGCCAGCAGCCAAATCCGGACAGGGGTCCACGAGCAGTACGTC. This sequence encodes CASSQIRTGVHEQYV.

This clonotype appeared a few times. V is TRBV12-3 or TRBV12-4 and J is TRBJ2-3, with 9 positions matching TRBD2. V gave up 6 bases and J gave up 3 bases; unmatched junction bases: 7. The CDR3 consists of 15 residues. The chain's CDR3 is CASRVLAGKTDTQYF. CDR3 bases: TGTGCCAGCAGAGTGCTAGCGGGGAAAACAGATACGCAGTATTTT.

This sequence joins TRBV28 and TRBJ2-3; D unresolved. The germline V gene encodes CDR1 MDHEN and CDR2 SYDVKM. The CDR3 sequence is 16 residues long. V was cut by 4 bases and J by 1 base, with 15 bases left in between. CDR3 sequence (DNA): TGTGCCAGCAGTTCACCCCGGCGGTCCCGCACAGATACGCAGTATTTT. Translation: CASSSPRRSRTDTQYF.

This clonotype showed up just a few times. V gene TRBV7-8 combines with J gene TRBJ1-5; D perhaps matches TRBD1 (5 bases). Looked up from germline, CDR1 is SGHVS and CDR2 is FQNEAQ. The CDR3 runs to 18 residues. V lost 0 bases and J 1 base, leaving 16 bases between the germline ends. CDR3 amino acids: CASSLAHGTSESNQPQHF. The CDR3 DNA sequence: TGTGCCAGCAGCTTAGCGCATGGGACGTCCGAAAGCAATCAGCCCCAGCATTTT.

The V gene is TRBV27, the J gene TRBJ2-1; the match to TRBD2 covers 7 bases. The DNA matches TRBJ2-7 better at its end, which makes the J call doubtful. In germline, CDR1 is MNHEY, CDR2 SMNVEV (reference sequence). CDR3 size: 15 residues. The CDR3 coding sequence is TGTGCCAGCAGTGGAGCGGGGAGGTCCTACAATGAGCAGTACTTC. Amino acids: CASSGAGRSYNEQYF.